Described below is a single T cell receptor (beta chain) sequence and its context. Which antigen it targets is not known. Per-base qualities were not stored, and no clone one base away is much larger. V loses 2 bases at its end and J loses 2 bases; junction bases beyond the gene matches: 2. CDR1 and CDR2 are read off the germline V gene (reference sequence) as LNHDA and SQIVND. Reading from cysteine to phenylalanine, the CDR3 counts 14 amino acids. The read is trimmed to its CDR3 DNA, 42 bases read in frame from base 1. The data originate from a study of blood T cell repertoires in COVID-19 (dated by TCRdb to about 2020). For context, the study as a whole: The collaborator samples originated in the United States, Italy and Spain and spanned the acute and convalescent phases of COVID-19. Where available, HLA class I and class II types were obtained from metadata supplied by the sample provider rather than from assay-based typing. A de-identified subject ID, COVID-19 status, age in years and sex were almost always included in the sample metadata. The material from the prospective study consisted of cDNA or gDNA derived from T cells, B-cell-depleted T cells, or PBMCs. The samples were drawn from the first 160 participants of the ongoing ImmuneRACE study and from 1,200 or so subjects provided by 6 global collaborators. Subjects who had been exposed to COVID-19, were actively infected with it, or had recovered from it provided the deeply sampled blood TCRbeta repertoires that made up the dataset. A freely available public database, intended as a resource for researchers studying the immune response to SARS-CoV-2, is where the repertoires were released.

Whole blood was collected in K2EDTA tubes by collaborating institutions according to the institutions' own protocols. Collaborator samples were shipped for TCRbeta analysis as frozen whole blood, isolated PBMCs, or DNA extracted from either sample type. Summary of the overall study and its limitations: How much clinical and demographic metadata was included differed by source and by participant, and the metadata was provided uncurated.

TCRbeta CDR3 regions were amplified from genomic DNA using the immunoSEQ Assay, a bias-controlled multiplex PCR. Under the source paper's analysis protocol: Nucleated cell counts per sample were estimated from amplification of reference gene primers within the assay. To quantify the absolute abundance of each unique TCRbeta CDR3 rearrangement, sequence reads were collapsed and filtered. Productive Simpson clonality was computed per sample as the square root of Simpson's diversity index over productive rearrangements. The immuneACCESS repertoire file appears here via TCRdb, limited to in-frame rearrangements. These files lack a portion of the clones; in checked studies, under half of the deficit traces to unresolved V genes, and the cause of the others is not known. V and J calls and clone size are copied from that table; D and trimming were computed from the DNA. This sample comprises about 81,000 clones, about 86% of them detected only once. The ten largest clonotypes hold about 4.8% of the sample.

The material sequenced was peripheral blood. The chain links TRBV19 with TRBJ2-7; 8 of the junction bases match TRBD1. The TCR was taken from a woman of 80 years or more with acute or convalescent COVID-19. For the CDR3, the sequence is CASSIRDRTYEQYF. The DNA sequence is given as TGTGCCAGTAGTATACGGGACAGGACCTACGAGCAGTACTTC.